This T cell receptor beta chain is from a study of regulatory T cells in long-lasting Graves disease. Study-level points and caveats: The study found lower TCR diversity in persistent Graves' patients than in newly diagnosed ones.

The TCR beta library used iRepertoire HTBI primers with Arm-PCR amplification of CDR3. Authors' analysis steps: In the combined samples, approximately 62 TRBV and 14 TRBJ segments were identified. Using its own MiXCR run on the multiplex PCR reads, TCRdb lists one record per CDR3 protein. The V and J calls and clone size are TCRdb's, not the authors'. In the table there are 400,000 to 450,000 distinct CDR3 sequences, over 15% of which are singletons. The germline gives CDR1 MNHNS, CDR2 SASEGT. Trimming shortened V by 8 bases and J by 1 base, and 6 bases separated the two germline ends. CDR3 length: 12 amino acids. Described time point: newly diagnosed GD, antithyroid drugs for less than 3 months. Following extraction of RNA from PBMCs, that RNA was used to make the TCR library. This clonotype was picked up a small number of times. Its target is unknown. This sample also belongs to another study, concerning T cells in Graves' hyperthyroidism and ophthalmopathy.

The clonotype comes from a young woman with Graves disease. The chain employs TRBV6-1 and TRBJ1-5, with D unresolved. The starting material was peripheral blood mononuclear cells (PBMCs), obtained at new diagnosis, from a patient treated with antithyroid drugs. The CDR3 DNA reads TGTGCCAGCCCACCCAGCAATCAGCCCCAGCATTTT. As protein: CASPPSNQPQHF.